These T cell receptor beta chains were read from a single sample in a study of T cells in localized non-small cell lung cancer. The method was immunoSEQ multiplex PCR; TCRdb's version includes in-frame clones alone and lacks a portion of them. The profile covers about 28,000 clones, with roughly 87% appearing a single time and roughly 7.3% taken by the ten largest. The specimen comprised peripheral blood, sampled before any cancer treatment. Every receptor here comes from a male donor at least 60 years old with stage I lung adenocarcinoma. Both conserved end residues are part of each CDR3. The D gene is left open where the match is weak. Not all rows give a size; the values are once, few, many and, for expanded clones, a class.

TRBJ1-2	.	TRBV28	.	TGTGCCAGCAGTTTCGCACGCCTCTATGGCTACACCTTC	CASSFARLYGYTF
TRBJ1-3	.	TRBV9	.	TGTGCCAGCAGCGTAGGTCGGGGCATGGACACCATATATTTT	CASSVGRGMDTIYF
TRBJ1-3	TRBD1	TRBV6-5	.	TGTGCCAGCCAGGGGACAGGGGGCAGCAACACCATATATTTT	CASQGTGGSNTIYF
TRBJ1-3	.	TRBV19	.	TGTGCCAGTAGTATAGATCGCGACAGGCCGGACGGAAACACCATATATTTT	CASSIDRDRPDGNTIYF
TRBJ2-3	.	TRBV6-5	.	TGTGCCAGCGGACAGTGGGTGAGCACAGATACGCAGTATTTT	CASGQWVSTDTQYF
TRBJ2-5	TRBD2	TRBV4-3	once	TGCGCCAGCAGCCAAGCGCCTAGCGGGGGGATACAAGAGACCCAGTACTTC	CASSQAPSGGIQETQYF
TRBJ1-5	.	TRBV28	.	TGTGCCAGCAGTTTGCCCCAGACTGTCAATCAGCCCCAGCATTTT	CASSLPQTVNQPQHF
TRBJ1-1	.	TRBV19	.	TGTGCCAGTAGTACCACGGGACACCAGAACACTGAAGCTTTCTTT	CASSTTGHQNTEAFF
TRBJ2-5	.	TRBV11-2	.	TGTGCCAGCAGCTTAGCGAGCCAAGAGACCCAGTACTTC	CASSLASQETQYF
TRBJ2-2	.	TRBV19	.	TGTGCCAGTAGCCAGATAAGCGATGACACCGGGGAGCTGTTTTTT	CASSQISDDTGELFF
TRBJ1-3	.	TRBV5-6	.	TGTGCCAGCAGCTTCTGGGAGACCTCTGGAAACACCATATATTTT	CASSFWETSGNTIYF
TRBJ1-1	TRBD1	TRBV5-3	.	TGTGCCAGATGTGGAACAGGGGTGAACACTGAAGCTTTCTTT	CARCGTGVNTEAFF
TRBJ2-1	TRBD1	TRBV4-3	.	TGCGCCAGCAGCCAGCAGGACAGGGTAGGGGACAATGAGCAGTTCTTC	CASSQQDRVGDNEQFF
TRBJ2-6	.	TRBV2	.	TGTGCCAGCAGGCTTCGGGGGATAGCATCTGGGGCCAACGTCCTGACTTTC	CASRLRGIASGANVLTF
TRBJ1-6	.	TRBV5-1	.	TGCGCCAGCAGCTTAGGGTCCCTGATGGGAGAGGGGCCTGGGACCCTCCACTTT	CASSLGSLMGEGPGTLHF
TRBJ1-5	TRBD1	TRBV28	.	TGTGCCAGCAGTCCCTGGACAGGGACTACGGTCGATCAGCCCCAGCATTTT	CASSPWTGTTVDQPQHF
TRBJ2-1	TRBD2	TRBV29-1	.	TGCAGCGTTCGGGACGGGTTCCTAGCGGGGGGAGGTTACAATGAGCAGTTCTTC	CSVRDGFLAGGGYNEQFF
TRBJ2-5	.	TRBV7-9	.	TGTGCCAGCAGCCCGCCACAGGGCGCCTCGGCAAAAGAGACCCAGTACTTC	CASSPPQGASAKETQYF
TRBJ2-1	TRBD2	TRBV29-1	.	TGCAGCGTTGTAGCGGGGGGGAAGTTAGATGAGCAGTTCTTC	CSVVAGGKLDEQFF
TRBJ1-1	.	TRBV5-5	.	TGTGCCAGCAGCTTGGCAGGGATGGACACTGAAGCTTTCTTT	CASSLAGMDTEAFF
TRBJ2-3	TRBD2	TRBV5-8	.	TGTGCCAGCAGCTGGGGGGGACTAAGCACAGATACGCAGTATTTT	CASSWGGLSTDTQYF
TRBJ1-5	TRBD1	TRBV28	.	TGTGCCAGCAGACCAGGGGGGCCTCATCAGCCCCAGCATTTT	CASRPGGPHQPQHF
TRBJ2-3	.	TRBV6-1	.	TGTGCCAGCAGTGTGAGGACTAACACAGATACGCAGTATTTT	CASSVRTNTDTQYF
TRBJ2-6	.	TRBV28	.	TGTGCCAGCAGTCGGCACCCGGCAGGGAGCTCTGGGGCCAACGTCCTGACTTTC	CASSRHPAGSSGANVLTF
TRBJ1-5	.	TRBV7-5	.	TGTGTCAGAAGCTTAAAATCAACTCAGCCCCAGCATTTT	CVRSLKSTQPQHF
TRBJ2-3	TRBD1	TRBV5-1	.	TGCGCCAGCAGCTTGGGACAGGGCGCAGATACGCAGTATTTT	CASSLGQGADTQYF
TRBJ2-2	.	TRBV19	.	TGTGCCAGTAGTACGCAATTCACCGGGGAGCTGTTTTTT	CASSTQFTGELFF
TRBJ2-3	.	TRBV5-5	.	TGTGCCAGCAGACCAGGGGGGGCAGATACGCAGTATTTT	CASRPGGADTQYF